This is a list of T cell receptor beta chains from one sample in a study of blood T cell repertoires in COVID-19. The repertoire was sequenced with immunoSEQ multiplex PCR; TCRdb's copy has only in-frame clones and lacks some. The top ten clones hold around 0.89% of a sample with a few hundred thousand clones, approximately 85% of them seen once. The sample taken for sequencing was peripheral blood. The receptor set was obtained from a man between 40 and 49 years old with acute or convalescent COVID-19. Each CDR3 is given with its conserved first and last residue. A D gene is named only where the DNA matches it firmly. Clone size is shown for a subset of rows, as once, few, many or a class of expanded clone.

DNA: TGTGCCAGCAGCTTAGCTTTCCGGGACACCTATGGCTACACCTTC
CDR3: CASSLAFRDTYGYTF
J: TRBJ1-2
size: NA
V: TRBV7-8
D: NA

DNA: TGTGCCAGCAACATCCCGGGACAGGAAAATGAAAAACTGTTTTTT
CDR3: CASNIPGQENEKLFF
J: TRBJ1-4
size: NA
V: TRBV28
D: TRBD1

DNA: TGTGCCAGCAGTTTCGACGGGACTAGCGGGGGGCCCAGCTCCTACGAGCAGTACTTC
CDR3: CASSFDGTSGGPSSYEQYF
J: TRBJ2-7
size: once
V: TRBV4-2
D: TRBD2

DNA: TGTGCCAGCAGTTACTCCACAGGGCGAATGAACACTGAAGCTTTCTTT
CDR3: CASSYSTGRMNTEAFF
J: TRBJ1-1
size: NA
V: TRBV6-2/TRBV6-3
D: NA

DNA: TGTGCCAGCTCACCGATGTTCGGAGAGACCCAGTACTTC
CDR3: CASSPMFGETQYF
J: TRBJ2-5
size: NA
V: TRBV18
D: NA

DNA: TGTGCCAGCAGCCCAGGGACAATAGACTACGAGCAGTACTTC
CDR3: CASSPGTIDYEQYF
J: TRBJ2-7
size: NA
V: TRBV7-6
D: NA

DNA: TGTGCCAGCAGCTTAGGACAGGGTGAAAGTGGCTACACCTTC
CDR3: CASSLGQGESGYTF
J: TRBJ1-2
size: NA
V: TRBV7-2
D: TRBD1

DNA: TGTGCCAGCAGCTTGGGGCAAAATCAGCCCCAGCATTTT
CDR3: CASSLGQNQPQHF
J: TRBJ1-5
size: NA
V: TRBV5-6
D: NA

DNA: TGTGCCAGCGGTCGCGGCACCCCTAATGAAAAACTGTTTTTT
CDR3: CASGRGTPNEKLFF
J: TRBJ1-4
size: NA
V: TRBV6-5
D: NA

DNA: TGTGCCAGCAGCTTAGGAACAGGGTCCACCGGGGAGCTGTTTTTT
CDR3: CASSLGTGSTGELFF
J: TRBJ2-2
size: NA
V: TRBV7-9
D: NA

DNA: TGCGCCAGCAGCTATGACGGGTCGAACACTGAAGCTTTCTTT
CDR3: CASSYDGSNTEAFF
J: TRBJ1-1
size: once
V: TRBV5-1
D: NA

DNA: TGTGCCAGCAAAATAAAGGGGGCCCTTGGCTACACCTTC
CDR3: CASKIKGALGYTF
J: TRBJ1-2
size: NA
V: TRBV28
D: TRBD1

DNA: TGTGCCAGCAGTCTCACGGGGTGGGCCAACGTCCTGACTTTC
CDR3: CASSLTGWANVLTF
J: TRBJ2-6
size: once
V: TRBV28
D: NA

DNA: TGTGCCAGCACCCGGGACAGCGGAACCAATGGAAAACTGTTTTTT
CDR3: CASTRDSGTNGKLFF
J: TRBJ1-4
size: NA
V: TRBV5-5
D: TRBD1

DNA: TGTGCCATCAGTAGGACAGGGGTAGGCTACACCTTC
CDR3: CAISRTGVGYTF
J: TRBJ1-2
size: NA
V: TRBV10-3
D: TRBD1

DNA: TGCGCCAGCAGCCGCCGGGCAGGGGGCACAGATACGCAGTATTTT
CDR3: CASSRRAGGTDTQYF
J: TRBJ2-3
size: NA
V: TRBV4-1
D: NA

DNA: TGTGCCAGCAGTGAAGATCTAGCGGGCTCCTACGAGCAGTACTTC
CDR3: CASSEDLAGSYEQYF
J: TRBJ2-7
size: NA
V: TRBV6-1
D: TRBD2

DNA: TGTGCCAGCAGCGCCGGACAGGGTGGTAGTGAAAAACTGTTTTTT
CDR3: CASSAGQGGSEKLFF
J: TRBJ1-4
size: NA
V: TRBV9
D: TRBD1

DNA: TGTGCCAGCAGTTCCATTGGGCTTACCTACGAGCAGTACTTC
CDR3: CASSSIGLTYEQYF
J: TRBJ2-7
size: few
V: TRBV28
D: NA

DNA: TGTGCCACCCTACCGACAGCTGGAAACACCATATATTTT
CDR3: CATLPTAGNTIYF
J: TRBJ1-3
size: NA
V: TRBV6-5
D: NA

DNA: TGTGCCAGCAGCTCCCTCACAGGGGCCGGCTACACCTTC
CDR3: CASSSLTGAGYTF
J: TRBJ1-2
size: NA
V: TRBV28
D: TRBD1

DNA: TGTGCCAGCAGTCGACAGGAGGATACGCAGTATTTT
CDR3: CASSRQEDTQYF
J: TRBJ2-3
size: NA
V: TRBV28
D: NA

DNA: TGTGCCAGCAGCCCGGGGGACTTTGGGGTTGGAAACACCATATATTTT
CDR3: CASSPGDFGVGNTIYF
J: TRBJ1-3
size: NA
V: TRBV9
D: NA

DNA: TGTGCCAGCAGCTCTACATCGGAACTCGTCATCGGGCTGTTTTTT
CDR3: CASSSTSELVIGLFF
J: TRBJ1-4
size: NA
V: TRBV6-2/TRBV6-3
D: NA

DNA: TGCAGTGCTAGTGGGTACGGCGGGGGGGCGGGAAATGAGCAGTTCTTC
CDR3: CSASGYGGGAGNEQFF
J: TRBJ2-1
size: once
V: TRBV20-1
D: TRBD2

DNA: TGTGCCAGCAGCCTCCCTTTGGGACAGGGGGCCGAAAGCACTGAAGCTTTCTTT
CDR3: CASSLPLGQGAESTEAFF
J: TRBJ1-1
size: NA
V: TRBV4-2
D: TRBD1

DNA: TGCGCCAGCAGTTACAGGGCCACTGAAGCTTTCTTT
CDR3: CASSYRATEAFF
J: TRBJ1-1
size: NA
V: TRBV10-1
D: NA

DNA: TGTGCCAGCAGTTTCGACAGGGCAGTGGCGAACACTGAAGCTTTCTTT
CDR3: CASSFDRAVANTEAFF
J: TRBJ1-1
size: NA
V: TRBV6-6
D: TRBD1

DNA: TGTGCCAGCAGTACGTGGCAGGGGAGTAATGAAGCTTTCTTT
CDR3: CASSTWQGSNEAFF
J: TRBJ1-1
size: NA
V: TRBV27
D: NA

DNA: TGTGCCAGCAGTGAAGAACCAGGGCGGAATTCACCCCTCCACTTT
CDR3: CASSEEPGRNSPLHF
J: TRBJ1-6
size: NA
V: TRBV6-1
D: NA

DNA: TGTGCCAGCAGGGGGGGACAGGGCTTAGGAGGCTACACCTTC
CDR3: CASRGGQGLGGYTF
J: TRBJ1-2
size: NA
V: TRBV28
D: TRBD1

DNA: TGCGCCAGCAGCCAGGAACAGGGTTGGTACACTGAAGCTTTCTTT
CDR3: CASSQEQGWYTEAFF
J: TRBJ1-1
size: NA
V: TRBV4-3
D: NA

DNA: TGCGCCAGCAGCTTGCGATCAGGGGAGGGTACGCAGTATTTT
CDR3: CASSLRSGEGTQYF
J: TRBJ2-3
size: NA
V: TRBV5-1
D: NA

DNA: TGTGCCAGCAGCATAGGAGGCAGGACAGCCAGAAACACCATATATTTT
CDR3: CASSIGGRTARNTIYF
J: TRBJ1-3
size: NA
V: TRBV25-1
D: NA

DNA: TGTGCCCGCATCGGGAAGTGGACTGAAGCTTTCTTT
CDR3: CARIGKWTEAFF
J: TRBJ1-1
size: few
V: TRBV5-3
D: NA

DNA: TGCGCCAGCAGCTTGGGCTCAGGGGCAGCTTATTCACCCCTCCACTTT
CDR3: CASSLGSGAAYSPLHF
J: TRBJ1-6
size: NA
V: TRBV5-1
D: NA

DNA: TGTGCCAGTAGTAAGGCCGCAGACAGGGGATGGCGGCCCCAGCATTTT
CDR3: CASSKAADRGWRPQHF
J: TRBJ1-5
size: NA
V: TRBV19
D: TRBD1

DNA: TGTGCCAGCTCACCACCCTCAGCGGGGGGGCAATATACGCAGTATTTT
CDR3: CASSPPSAGGQYTQYF
J: TRBJ2-3
size: NA
V: TRBV18
D: TRBD2

DNA: TGTGCCAGCGGGAGTAGAACTGAAGCTTTCTTT
CDR3: CASGSRTEAFF
J: TRBJ1-1
size: NA
V: TRBV3-1/TRBV3-2
D: NA

DNA: TGCGCCAGCAGCTTGGAGAGCGGGGGGGCTAATGAGCAGTTCTTC
CDR3: CASSLESGGANEQFF
J: TRBJ2-1
size: NA
V: TRBV5-1
D: TRBD2

DNA: TGTGCCAGCAGTGGAGGGACAGCGGAAGCTTTCTTT
CDR3: CASSGGTAEAFF
J: TRBJ1-1
size: NA
V: TRBV27
D: TRBD1

DNA: TGTGCCACCAGCAGAGTCGGGAACACTGAAGCTTTCTTT
CDR3: CATSRVGNTEAFF
J: TRBJ1-1
size: NA
V: TRBV15
D: NA

DNA: TGTGCCAGCAGCCTAGGCAGGGGGCCTGGAAACACCATATATTTT
CDR3: CASSLGRGPGNTIYF
J: TRBJ1-3
size: NA
V: TRBV27
D: TRBD1

DNA: TGTGCCAGCACTACAACAGGACCCAATCAGCCCCAGCATTTT
CDR3: CASTTTGPNQPQHF
J: TRBJ1-5
size: NA
V: TRBV2
D: NA

DNA: TGTGCCAGCAGCTTACGCGGACAGGGGAGTCAGCCCCAGCATTTT
CDR3: CASSLRGQGSQPQHF
J: TRBJ1-5
size: NA
V: TRBV7-2
D: TRBD1

DNA: TGTGCCAGCAGTTCACGGGGCACTGAAGCTTTCTTT
CDR3: CASSSRGTEAFF
J: TRBJ1-1
size: NA
V: TRBV12-3/TRBV12-4
D: NA

DNA: TGTGCCAGCAGCTTCACAGGGGGTGGAGGGTACGAGCAGTACTTC
CDR3: CASSFTGGGGYEQYF
J: TRBJ2-7
size: NA
V: TRBV7-9
D: TRBD1

DNA: TGTGCTAGCAGCCCACGCATTACTCCGGGACACCCTTACGAGCAGTACTTC
CDR3: CASSPRITPGHPYEQYF
J: TRBJ2-7
size: once
V: TRBV7-7
D: NA

DNA: TGTGCCAGTAATCACAGGAACACTGAAGCTTTCTTT
CDR3: CASNHRNTEAFF
J: TRBJ1-1
size: NA
V: TRBV19
D: NA

DNA: TGTGCCTGGAGTGTATCGGGTTACAATCAGCCCCAGCATTTT
CDR3: CAWSVSGYNQPQHF
J: TRBJ1-5
size: NA
V: TRBV30
D: NA

DNA: TGTGCCAGCAGTGAACAGCCCGGGGCCGGGGAGCTGTTTTTT
CDR3: CASSEQPGAGELFF
J: TRBJ2-2
size: NA
V: TRBV6-1
D: NA

DNA: TGTGCCATCAGCAATAGCGGGGACCCCGGGGAGCTGTTTTTT
CDR3: CAISNSGDPGELFF
J: TRBJ2-2
size: NA
V: TRBV10-3
D: TRBD2

DNA: TGTGCCTGGAGTGTTATAGGGGCTGGGTCTGGGGCCAACGTCCTGACTTTC
CDR3: CAWSVIGAGSGANVLTF
J: TRBJ2-6
size: NA
V: TRBV30
D: NA

DNA: TGTGCCACCAGTGCTCCGGGTTTAAGCAATCAGCCCCAGCATTTT
CDR3: CATSAPGLSNQPQHF
J: TRBJ1-5
size: NA
V: TRBV24-1
D: NA